This T cell receptor beta chain derives from a study of radiotherapy plus CTLA-4 blockade in lung cancer. Study information: Objective responses were documented in roughly 20% of patients, with disease control in 31%.

Broader study findings: Reportedly, early blood T cell clone dynamics best predicted response, with interferon-beta. An expansion of tumor-derived TCR clones occurred in blood after radiotherapy plus ipilimumab.

Only in-frame clones appear in the TCRdb table, and some are missing; sequencing was by immunoSEQ multiplex PCR. The table has some 80,000 clones, under 85% seen once. Focal radiation and CTLA-4 blockade (ipilimumab) were tested in chemo-refractory metastatic non-small-cell lung cancer patients. Concerning this clone: What it binds is not known.

The CDR3 runs 16 residues. V lost 6 bases and J lost 3; bases outside the gene matches: 14. The germline CDR1 and CDR2 sequences are SGHTA and FQGNSA. The TCR comes from a human donor with non-small cell lung cancer who had stable disease on radiotherapy plus ipilimumab. The chain couples TRBV7-2 to TRBJ2-7, with TRBD1 identical over 7 bases. The sample consisted of peripheral blood, taken from a patient treated with radiotherapy plus ipilimumab. The CDR3 reads CASRLTGTAAVYEQYF. The CDR3 DNA follows: TGTGCCAGCAGGCTTACAGGGACAGCAGCGGTCTACGAGCAGTACTTC.